What follows describes a single TCR beta chain. Its ends do not fully match the called genes, so a read error is possible. Germline CDR1 reads SSHAT; CDR2 reads FNYEAQ (reference sequence). The CDR3 consists of 15 residues. This sample was taken from a study of blood T cells in healthy people across ages. With a J-beta primer mix and a sample-barcoded 5' primer, a second PCR ran about 7 to 11 cycles. Via MiXCR, TCRdb re-called the 5' RACE reads, giving one row per CDR3 protein. The sample holds 650,000 to 1,000,000 distinct CDR3 sequences, 36% seen once. The V gene is TRBV7-7, the J gene TRBJ2-3; D not resolved. This sequence was found in a man aged 18 to 29 in good health. Sequencing was done on a sample of blood. The CDR3 DNA follows: TGTGCTAGCAGCTTAGGTTCGGCTTGGCCAGATACGCAGTATTTT. Protein: CASSLGSAWPDTQYF. Variable domain in full (rest from reference TRBV7-7 and TRBJ2-3): GAGVSQSPRYKVTKRGQDVTLRCDPISSHATLYWYQQALGQGPEFLTYFNYEAQPDKSGLPSDRFSAERPEGSISTLTIQRTEQRDSAMYRCASSLGSAWPDTQYFGPGTRLTVL.